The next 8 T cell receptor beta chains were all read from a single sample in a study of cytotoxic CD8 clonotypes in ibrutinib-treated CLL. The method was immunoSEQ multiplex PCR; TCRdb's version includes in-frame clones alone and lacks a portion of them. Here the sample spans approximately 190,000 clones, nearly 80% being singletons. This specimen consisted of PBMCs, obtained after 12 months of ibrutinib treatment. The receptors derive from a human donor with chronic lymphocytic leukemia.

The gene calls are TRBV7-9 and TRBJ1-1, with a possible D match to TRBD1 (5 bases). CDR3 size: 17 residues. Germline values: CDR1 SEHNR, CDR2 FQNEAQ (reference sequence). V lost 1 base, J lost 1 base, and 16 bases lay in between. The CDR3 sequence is CASSLGRQRAPNTEAFF. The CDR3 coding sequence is TGTGCCAGCAGCTTAGGTAGACAGCGCGCCCCGAACACTGAAGCTTTCTTT. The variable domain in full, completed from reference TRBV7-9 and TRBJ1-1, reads DTGVSQNPRHKITKRGQNVTFRCDPISEHNRLYWYRQTLGQGPEFLTYFQNEAQLEKSRLLSDRFSAERPKGSFSTLEIQRTEQGDSAMYLCASSLGRQRAPNTEAFFGQGTRLTVV.

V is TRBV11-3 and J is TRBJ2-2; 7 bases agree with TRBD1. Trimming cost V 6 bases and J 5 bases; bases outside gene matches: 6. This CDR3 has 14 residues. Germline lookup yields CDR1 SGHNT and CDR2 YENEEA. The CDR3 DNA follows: TGTGCCAGCAGTCCGACGACAGGGACCGGGGAGCTGTTTTTT. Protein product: CASSPTTGTGELFF.

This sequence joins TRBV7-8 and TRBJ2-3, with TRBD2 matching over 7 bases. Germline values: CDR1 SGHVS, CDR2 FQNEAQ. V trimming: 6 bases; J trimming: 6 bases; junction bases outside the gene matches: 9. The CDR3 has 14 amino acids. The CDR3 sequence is CASSTGGWGDTQYF. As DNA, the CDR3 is TGTGCCAGCAGTACGGGAGGATGGGGGGATACGCAGTATTTT.

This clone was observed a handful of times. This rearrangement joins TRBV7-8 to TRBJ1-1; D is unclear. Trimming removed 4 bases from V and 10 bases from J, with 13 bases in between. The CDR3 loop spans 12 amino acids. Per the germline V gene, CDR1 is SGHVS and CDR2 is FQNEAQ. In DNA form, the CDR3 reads TGTGCCAGCAGCTCCCCACTCCCGGGAGCTTTCTTT. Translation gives CASSSPLPGAFF.

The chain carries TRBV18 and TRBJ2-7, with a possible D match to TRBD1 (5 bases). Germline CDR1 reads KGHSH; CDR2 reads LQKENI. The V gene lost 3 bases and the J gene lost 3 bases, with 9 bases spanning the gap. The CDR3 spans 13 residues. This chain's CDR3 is CASSPGQNYEQYF. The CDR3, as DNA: TGTGCCAGCTCACCGGGGCAGAACTACGAGCAGTACTTC. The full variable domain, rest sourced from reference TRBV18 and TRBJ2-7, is NAGVMQNPRHLVRRRGQEARLRCSPMKGHSHVYWYRQLPEEGLKFMVYLQKENIIDESGMPKERFSAEFPKEGPSILRIQQVVRGDSAAYFCASSPGQNYEQYFGPGTRLTVT.

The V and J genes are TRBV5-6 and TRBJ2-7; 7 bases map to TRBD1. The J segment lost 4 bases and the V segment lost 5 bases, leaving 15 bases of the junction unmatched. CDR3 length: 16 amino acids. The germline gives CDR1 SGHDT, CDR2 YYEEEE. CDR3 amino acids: CASSPSTGYIHYEQYF. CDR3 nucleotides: TGTGCCAGCAGTCCGTCGACAGGGTACATACATTACGAGCAGTACTTC.

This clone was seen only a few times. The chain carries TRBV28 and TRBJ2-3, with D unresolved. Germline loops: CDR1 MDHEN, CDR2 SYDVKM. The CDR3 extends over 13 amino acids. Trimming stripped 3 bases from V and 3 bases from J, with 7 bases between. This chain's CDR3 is CASSLGNTDTQYF. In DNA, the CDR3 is TGTGCCAGCAGTTTGGGAAATACAGATACGCAGTATTTT.

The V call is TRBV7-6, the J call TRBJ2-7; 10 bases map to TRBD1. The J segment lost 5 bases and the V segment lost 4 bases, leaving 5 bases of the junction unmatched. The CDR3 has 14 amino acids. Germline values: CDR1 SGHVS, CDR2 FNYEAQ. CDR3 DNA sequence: TGTGCCAGCAGCTACCCGGGACAGGGGAACGAGCAGTACTTC. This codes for CASSYPGQGNEQYF.